The rows below give T cell receptor beta chains drawn from one sample of a study of regulatory T cells in long-lasting Graves disease. TCRdb recomputed calls from the multiplex PCR reads with MiXCR, one row per CDR3 protein. This sample has about 540,000 distinct CDR3 sequences, with roughly 13% found just once. The same sample was also used in a study of T cells in Graves' hyperthyroidism and ophthalmopathy.

The sequences come from peripheral blood mononuclear cells (PBMCs), collected at new diagnosis, from a patient treated with antithyroid drugs. The receptors shown here come from a man aged 25-45 years with Graves disease. Each CDR3 is given with its conserved first and last residue. Each record gives: V gene, D gene, J gene, clone size, CDR3 length, CDR3 DNA, CDR3 protein. A D gene is named only where the DNA matches it firmly. Clone size is given for some rows only: seen once, a few or many times, or a class if the clone is expanded.

V gene: TRBV3-1
D gene: .
J gene: TRBJ1-2
clone size: .
CDR3 length: 14
CDR3 DNA: TGTGCCAGCAGCGGAGACAGCCCGAGCTATGGCTACACCTTC
CDR3 protein: CASSGDSPSYGYTF

V gene: TRBV5-1
D gene: .
J gene: TRBJ2-7
clone size: many
CDR3 length: 14
CDR3 DNA: TGCGCCAGCAGCTCGGGGGCCAGCTCCTACGAGCAGTACTTC
CDR3 protein: CASSSGASSYEQYF

V gene: TRBV18
D gene: .
J gene: TRBJ1-5
clone size: few
CDR3 length: 14
CDR3 DNA: TGTGCCAGCTCATACAGACATAGCAATCAGCCCCAGCATTTT
CDR3 protein: CASSYRHSNQPQHF

V gene: TRBV4-1
D gene: .
J gene: TRBJ1-1
clone size: few
CDR3 length: 15
CDR3 DNA: TGCGCCAGCAGCCAAGATTCGCGACCTGGGGGTGAAGCTTTCTTT
CDR3 protein: CASSQDSRPGGEAFF

V gene: TRBV20-1
D gene: .
J gene: TRBJ1-2
clone size: .
CDR3 length: 13
CDR3 DNA: TGCAGTGCTAGAGGGGAGATGGACTGTGGCTACACCTTC
CDR3 protein: CSARGEMDCGYTF

V gene: TRBV6-1
D gene: .
J gene: TRBJ2-1
clone size: many
CDR3 length: 11
CDR3 DNA: TGTGCCAGCAGGGAGGGCTCTGAGCAGTTCTTC
CDR3 protein: CASREGSEQFF

V gene: TRBV2
D gene: TRBD2
J gene: TRBJ2-3
clone size: .
CDR3 length: 15
CDR3 DNA: TGTGCCAGCAGGAGGGCTAGCGGGAGCACAGATACGCAGTATTTT
CDR3 protein: CASRRASGSTDTQYF

V gene: TRBV10-3
D gene: .
J gene: TRBJ2-7
clone size: .
CDR3 length: 16
CDR3 DNA: TGTGCCATCAGTGCCGTTGGGGGTTCTCACTCCTACGAGCAGTACTTC
CDR3 protein: CAISAVGGSHSYEQYF

V gene: TRBV4-1
D gene: .
J gene: TRBJ1-3
clone size: many
CDR3 length: 17
CDR3 DNA: TGTGCCAGCAGCCAAGATCCCAGTTCCCGCTCTGGAAACACCATATATTTT
CDR3 protein: CASSQDPSSRSGNTIYF

V gene: TRBV30
D gene: TRBD2
J gene: TRBJ2-7
clone size: few
CDR3 length: 15
CDR3 DNA: TGTGCCCAACTGGGGGGGGGGAACGGATCCTACGAGCAGTACTTC
CDR3 protein: CAQLGGGNGSYEQYF

V gene: TRBV11-2
D gene: .
J gene: TRBJ1-2
clone size: many
CDR3 length: 14
CDR3 DNA: TGTGCCAGCAGCCCTCGGGGCCTCCGCTCGGGCTACACCTTC
CDR3 protein: CASSPRGLRSGYTF

V gene: TRBV10-1
D gene: .
J gene: TRBJ2-1
clone size: few
CDR3 length: 16
CDR3 DNA: TGCGCCAGCAGTGAGTCCCTAGCCATCGCCTACAATGAGCAGTTCTTC
CDR3 protein: CASSESLAIAYNEQFF

V gene: TRBV30
D gene: .
J gene: TRBJ2-7
clone size: .
CDR3 length: 16
CDR3 DNA: TGTGCCTGCAAGAAATTTTCGGGGGCTCCCACCGGGGAGCAGTACTTC
CDR3 protein: CACKKFSGAPTGEQYF

V gene: TRBV6-1
D gene: TRBD2
J gene: TRBJ2-7
clone size: many
CDR3 length: 13
CDR3 DNA: TGTGCCAGCACCGGGACTAGCGGATACGAGCAGTACTTC
CDR3 protein: CASTGTSGYEQYF

V gene: TRBV5-1
D gene: TRBD2
J gene: TRBJ2-1
clone size: many
CDR3 length: 16
CDR3 DNA: TGCGCCAGCAGCTTGGGAGCGGGGAGCTCCTACAATGAGCAGTTCTTC
CDR3 protein: CASSLGAGSSYNEQFF

V gene: TRBV5-1
D gene: .
J gene: TRBJ2-7
clone size: .
CDR3 length: 12
CDR3 DNA: TGCGCCAGCAGCCCCCGGTCAAACGAGCAGTACTTC
CDR3 protein: CASSPRSNEQYF